This TCR beta chain stems from a study of PD-1 blockade in classical Hodgkin lymphoma. The study's findings and limits: The study found that TCR diversity rose significantly by C4D1 in CD4+ but not CD8+ cells.

V dropped 5 bases and J dropped 5 bases, with 21 bases sitting between them. CDR3 length: 16 amino acids. Germline V CDR1 and CDR2: LNHNV, YYDKDF (reference sequence). Notes on this clone: Antigen specificity is unknown.

Relapse was seen in all patients after autologous stem cell transplantation, and brentuximab vedotin exposure was variable. The method was immunoSEQ multiplex PCR; TCRdb's version includes in-frame clones alone and lacks a portion of them. The profile shows more than 140,000 clones, 78% of them singletons. The genes are TRBV15 and TRBJ2-5, with D possibly TRBD1 on 6 matching bases. The sample consisted of peripheral blood mononuclear cells (PBMCs), taken before the second cycle of nivolumab. This TCR came from a human donor with classical Hodgkin lymphoma. The CDR3 DNA follows: TGTGCCACCAGCCCGGAGGTGCAGGCAACAGGGGAGACCCAGTACTTC. It is translated as CATSPEVQATGETQYF. Variable domain in full (rest from reference TRBV15 and TRBJ2-5): DAMVIQNPRYQVTQFGKPVTLSCSQTLNHNVMYWYQQKSSQAPKLLFHYYDKDFNNEADTPDNFQSRRPNTSFCFLDIRSPGLGDTAMYLCATSPEVQATGETQYFGPGTRLLVL.